Below are 22 T cell receptor beta chains sequenced from a single sample in a study of cytomegalovirus exposure and HLA in healthy donors. PCR amplification relied on 60 Vbeta primers (plus 13 Jbeta primers). The repertoire was sequenced with immunoSEQ multiplex PCR; TCRdb's copy has only in-frame clones and lacks some. The sample contains fewer than 150,000 clones, about 79% of which appear only once. The sequencing sample was made of PBMCs. These receptors came from a male donor in good health and CMV-seronegative.

This sequence joins TRBV4-1 and TRBJ1-1, with D tentatively TRBD1 (5 bases). CDR1 is MGHRA and CDR2 is YSYEKL in the germline V gene. The CDR3 is 15 amino acids. V was cut by 1 base and J by 0 bases, with 9 bases left in between. CDR3 residues: CASSQVGQMNTEAFF. The CDR3 DNA follows: TGCGCCAGCAGCCAAGTAGGACAAATGAACACTGAAGCTTTCTTT.

In its sample, this clone was seen a few times. The chain is built from TRBV6-5 and TRBJ2-7; perhaps TRBD2 as D (5 bases). The length of the CDR3 is 15 residues. Germline CDR1 MNHEY, CDR2 SVGAGI. The V gene lost 0 bases and the J gene lost 2 bases, with 11 bases spanning the gap. The CDR3 bases are TGTGCCAGCAGTTACTCGGGCCCGGGGACCTACGAGCAGTACTTC. Its translation is CASSYSGPGTYEQYF.

The genes are TRBV27 and TRBJ2-1; D is unresolved. The CDR3 runs to 13 residues. V lost 8 bases to trimming and J lost 0 bases, with 8 bases between them. Germline CDR1 is MNHEY and CDR2 is SMNVEV (reference sequence). DNA for the CDR3: TGTGCCAGCTCCCCGGGCTCCTACAATGAGCAGTTCTTC. Encoded protein: CASSPGSYNEQFF.

The rearrangement links TRBV30 to TRBJ1-2; no firm D call. V dropped 1 base and J dropped 3 bases, with 12 bases sitting between them. This CDR3 contains 14 residues. Germline CDR1 and CDR2: GTSNPN and SVGIG (reference sequence). The CDR3 bases are TGTGCCTGGAGTGGCTACTTAAATTACTATGGCTACACCTTC. Amino acid sequence: CAWSGYLNYYGYTF.

CDR3 sequence reads: CASSVGGQGPYNTEAFF. CDR3 nucleotides: TGTGCCAGCAGCGTAGGCGGACAGGGGCCGTACAACACTGAAGCTTTCTTT. This chain joins TRBV9 and TRBJ1-1, with 9 bases fitting TRBD1. The junction had 8 bases not matched to a gene; V was cut back by 0 bases and J by 2 bases. The CDR3 contains 17 residues. Germline CDR1 SGDLS, CDR2 YYNGEE.

Notes on this clone: An end of the junction does not agree with germline; a read error may underlie this. The chain has TRBV7-7 and TRBJ2-2, with TRBD1 identical over 7 bases. Germline CDR1 and CDR2: SSHAT and FNYEAQ (reference sequence). This CDR3 has 14 amino acids. The CDR3 nucleotides are TGTGCTAGCAGCCCGGGGACAGTTTCCGGGGAGCTGTTTTTT. Protein sequence: CASSPGTVSGELFF.

This chain joins TRBV29-1 and TRBJ1-2; no reliable D call. The CDR3 sequence is 11 residues long. Germline V gene lookup returns CDR1 SQVTM and CDR2 ANQGSEA. Trimming pared 0 bases from V and 8 bases from J, leaving 7 bases between. The CDR3 loop reads CSVEDRRGYTF. Written as DNA, the CDR3 is TGCAGCGTTGAAGATCGCAGAGGCTACACCTTC. The full variable domain, rest sourced from reference TRBV29-1 and TRBJ1-2, is SAVISQKPSRDICQRGTSLTIQCQVDSQVTMMFWYRQQPGQSLTLIATANQGSEATYESGFVIDKFPISRPNLTFSTLTVSNMSPEDSSIYLCSVEDRRGYTFGSGTRLTVV.

The genes are TRBV7-9 and TRBJ1-4; the D is unclear. Trimming removed 5 bases at V and 3 bases at J, with 13 bases between. CDR1 is SEHNR, CDR2 FQNEAQ, per germline (reference sequence). CDR3 length: 15 amino acids. CDR3 coding DNA: TGTGCCAGCAGCCTACAACGGAGGTCTAATGAAAAACTGTTTTTT. Encoded protein: CASSLQRRSNEKLFF.

The rearrangement joins TRBV6-5 to TRBJ1-4; 8 bases map to TRBD1. This CDR3 has 16 amino acids. The V gene end was trimmed by 4 bases and the J gene end by 6 bases; junction bases not matched to a gene: 10. Germline V gene data show CDR1 as MNHEY and CDR2 as SVGAGI. The CDR3 reads CASSWATDRGDEKLFF. CDR3 coding DNA: TGTGCCAGCAGTTGGGCAACTGACAGGGGTGATGAAAAACTGTTTTTT.

The gene calls are TRBV27 and TRBJ2-2, with D possibly TRBD1 on 6 matching bases. The CDR3 contains 14 residues. V shed 6 bases and J shed 3 bases, with 11 bases lying between them. The germline CDR1 and CDR2 sequences are MNHEY and SMNVEV (reference sequence). The CDR3 DNA sequence: TGTGCCAGCAGCGCGGACAGTTACACCGGGGAGCTGTTTTTT. This sequence encodes CASSADSYTGELFF.

The chain couples TRBV7-6 to TRBJ1-5, with D possibly TRBD1 on 5 matching bases. Trimming cost V 4 bases and J 3 bases, with 13 bases left between them. Germline loops: CDR1 SGHVS, CDR2 FNYEAQ. The CDR3 contains 15 residues. The CDR3 reads CASSWQPGFNQPQHF. The CDR3 bases are TGTGCCAGCAGCTGGCAACCAGGGTTCAATCAGCCCCAGCATTTT.

There are a few counts of this clone. This chain uses TRBV9 with TRBJ2-7; TRBD2 is a possible D gene (6 bases). Germline CDR1 is SGDLS and CDR2 is YYNGEE. This CDR3 has 13 residues. Trimming left V 0 bases short and J 3 bases short, with 7 bases between. The CDR3 bases are TGTGCCAGCAGCGTAGCGGACTACTACGAGCAGTACTTC. Translation: CASSVADYYEQYF.

The V call is TRBV27, the J call TRBJ2-3, with unresolved D. This CDR3 is built from 14 residues. The germline CDR1 and CDR2 sequences are MNHEY and SMNVEV (reference sequence). V was trimmed by 4 bases and J by 0 bases, leaving 8 bases between them. CDR3 DNA sequence: TGTGCCAGCAGTTCACAACCCAGCACAGATACGCAGTATTTT. It is translated as CASSSQPSTDTQYF.

The chain carries TRBV13 and TRBJ2-5; D may be TRBD2 (6 bases). The CDR3 runs to 14 residues. Trimming removed 4 bases from V and 5 bases from J, with 14 bases in between. Per the germline V gene, CDR1 is PRHDT and CDR2 is FYEKMQ (reference sequence). The CDR3 coding sequence is TGTGCCAGCAGCTCGGAAGCGGGTCGCGAGACCCAGTACTTC. Translating it yields CASSSEAGRETQYF.

The chain joins TRBV28 to TRBJ1-2; 8 nucleotides align to TRBD1. Trimming at V came to 3 bases and at J to 8 bases, leaving 8 bases not matched to a gene. Germline CDR1 MDHEN, CDR2 SYDVKM. The CDR3 totals 14 residues. This chain's CDR3 is CASSLLTGGQGYTF. Written as DNA, the CDR3 is TGTGCCAGCAGTTTGCTCACAGGGGGTCAAGGCTACACCTTC.

This clone was counted once. The chain combines TRBV18 with TRBJ2-1; TRBD2 matches at 13 bases. Germline V gives CDR1 KGHSH, CDR2 LQKENI. The CDR3 is made up of 15 amino acids. Germline trimming cut 5 bases from V and 8 bases from J; bases unmatched to any gene: 6. The DNA for the CDR3 is TGTGCCAGCTCAACTGGACTAGCGGGGGCCGATGAGCAGTTCTTC. This encodes CASSTGLAGADEQFF.

The rearrangement links TRBV5-4 to TRBJ1-1; D not certain. The CDR3 contains 16 residues. The germline V gene encodes CDR1 SGHNT and CDR2 YYREEE (reference sequence). V lost 0 bases and J 2 bases, leaving 14 bases between the germline ends. CDR3 bases: TGTGCCAGCAGCTTGGCCCCCGCACGGGGAAACACTGAAGCTTTCTTT. As protein: CASSLAPARGNTEAFF.

This chain links TRBV30 with TRBJ1-2; 7 positions match TRBD1. Germline V gives CDR1 GTSNPN, CDR2 SVGIG (reference sequence). V dropped 5 bases and J dropped 3; count of bases not matched to a gene: 3. CDR3 size: 12 residues. This CDR3 is CAWDRDYYGYTF. The DNA of the CDR3 is TGTGCCTGGGACAGGGACTACTATGGCTACACCTTC. The variable domain in full, with the rest retrieved from reference TRBV30 and TRBJ1-2, is SQTIHQWPATLVQPVGSPLSLECTVEGTSNPNLYWYRQAAGRGLQLLFYSVGIGQISSEVPQNLSASRPQDRQFILSSKKLLLSDSGFYLCAWDRDYYGYTFGSGTRLTVV.

This clone occurred a few times. V gene TRBV19 combines with J gene TRBJ2-2, with 10 bases fitting TRBD1. This CDR3 is 18 amino acids long. In germline, CDR1 is LNHDA, CDR2 SQIVND (reference sequence). The V gene end was trimmed by 7 bases and the J gene end by 0 bases; junction bases not matched to a gene: 11. The CDR3 spells CASIERDRGFANTGELFF. The CDR3 DNA follows: TGTGCCAGTATTGAGAGGGACAGGGGATTCGCGAACACCGGGGAGCTGTTTTTT.

CDR3 residues: CASSIFPVGDGELFF. The CDR3 DNA follows: TGTGCCAGTAGTATATTTCCAGTAGGGGACGGGGAGCTGTTTTTT. The rearrangement links TRBV19 to TRBJ2-2, with D maybe TRBD1 (5 bases). The length of the CDR3 is 15 residues. Trimming left V 2 bases short and J 7 bases short, with 14 bases between. The germline V gene encodes CDR1 LNHDA and CDR2 SQIVND (reference sequence).

The rearrangement joins TRBV6-1 to TRBJ2-2; TRBD2 matches at 12 bases. V lost 3 bases, J lost 3 bases, and 5 bases stayed unmatched. The germline gives CDR1 MNHNS, CDR2 SASEGT. CDR3 length: 17 amino acids. The CDR3: CASSETSGGPYTGELFF. The CDR3 nucleotides read TGTGCCAGCAGTGAGACTAGCGGGGGCCCCTACACCGGGGAGCTGTTTTTT.

The chain employs TRBV19 and TRBJ2-6, with 8 bases that match TRBD1. CDR3 size: 15 residues. Germline values: CDR1 LNHDA, CDR2 SQIVND (reference sequence). Losses at the gene ends were 6 bases for V and 2 bases for J; bases not matched to a gene: 3. The CDR3 region is CASRAGGTGANVLTF. The CDR3 coding sequence is TGTGCCAGTAGAGCAGGGGGCACTGGGGCCAACGTCCTGACTTTC.